Presented here are 23 T cell receptor beta chains from one specimen sequenced in a study of tissue T cells after allogeneic stem cell transplantation. The table came from immunoSEQ multiplex PCR; TCRdb's copy has only in-frame clones and leaves some out. Of around 7,700 clones in the sample, roughly 38% were seen once. Described time point: mouse harvest day 14 after allogeneic transplant. Tail vein injection delivered 10^7 T-cell-depleted bone marrow cells and 10^6 splenic CD5+ T cells. The specimen sequenced was skin. Receptors were obtained from a female BALB/c mouse given C57BL/6 T cells with graft-versus-host disease after an allogeneic hematopoietic cell transplant.

This clone was seen more than once but under ten times. Gene names and germline match the mouse. The CDR3 region is CASSHRANTGQLYF. CDR3 bases read: TGTGCCAGCAGCCACAGGGCAAACACCGGGCAGCTCTAC. The J gene is TRBJ2-2, the V gene TRBV26; maybe TRBD1 (6 bases). The missing CDR3 end, 1 residue past where the read stops, is filled in from the germline J gene. V was cut by 6 bases and J by 0 bases, with 8 bases left in between. The CDR3 covers 14 residues. Germline assignment: CDR1 KGHPV and CDR2 FQNQEV (reference sequence).

This clone was found a few times. Gene names follow the mouse nomenclature. The CDR3 end falls 1 residue outside the read, so it is completed with the germline J gene. The chain couples TRBV26 to TRBJ1-4, with D perhaps matching TRBD1 (5 bases). V was trimmed by 2 bases and J by 6 bases, leaving 7 bases between them. The CDR3 has 13 amino acids. The germline V gene has CDR1 KGHPV and CDR2 FQNQEV (reference sequence). The CDR3 sequence is CASSLGQDERLFF. The CDR3 DNA, read in part, is TGTGCCAGCAGTCTGGGACAAGACGAAAGATTATTT. Filled out from reference TRBV26 and TRBJ1-4, the complete variable domain reads NSKVIQTPRYLVKGQGQKAKMRCIPEKGHPVVFWYQQNKNNEFKFLINFQNQEVLQQIDMTEKRFSAECPSNSPCSLEIQSSEAGDSALYLCASSLGQDERLFFGHGTKLSVL.

To note about this clone: The gene names here belong to mouse. The sequence runs out 1 residue before the end of the CDR3; the remainder is reconstructed from the germline J gene. This sequence joins TRBV3 and TRBJ2-3; 7 bases map to TRBD2. Germline values: CDR1 SNHLY, CDR2 FYNGKV (reference sequence). This CDR3 has 15 residues. J gave up 0 bases and V 1 base, and 1 base lay outside the gene matches. The CDR3 spells CASSLGWGSAETLYF. Partial CDR3 DNA: TGTGCCAGCAGCTTAGGCTGGGGGAGTGCAGAAACGCTGTAT.

A word on this clone: Genes here carry mouse names. Coverage ceases 1 residue before the CDR3 finishes, and the germline J gene fills in the end. The genes are TRBV26 and TRBJ1-2, with D perhaps TRBD1 (5 bases). V dropped 1 base and J dropped 5 bases, with 17 bases sitting between them. The CDR3 length is 16 residues. CDR1 is KGHPV and CDR2 is FQNQEV in the germline V gene (reference sequence). CDR3 bases read: TGTGCCAGCAGTCTGTTGTGGAGGGGCCCACGGTCCGACTACACC. Translated, it gives CASSLLWRGPRSDYT. Given in full, the CDR3 is CASSLLWRGPRSDYTF.

Concerning this clone: Mouse germline and gene names are used. Coverage ceases 1 residue before the CDR3 finishes, and the germline J gene fills in the end. The chain carries TRBV31 and TRBJ1-3; D unresolved. CDR3 size: 14 residues. Trimming shortened V by 0 bases and J by 1 base, and 7 bases separated the two germline ends. Looked up from germline, CDR1 is GKSSPN and CDR2 is SITVG. The CDR3 spells CAWSLGQSGNTLYF. Partial CDR3 DNA: TGTGCCTGGAGTCTAGGGCAGTCTGGAAATACGCTCTAT.

On this clone itself: Gene labels here are mouse ones. Read sequence stops 1 residue before the CDR3 end, and the germline J gene provides the missing end. The V and J genes are TRBV29 and TRBJ2-4; 12 bases align to TRBD2. Looked up from germline, CDR1 is MSHET and CDR2 is SYDVDS. The CDR3 is 16 residues long. J gave up 0 bases and V 7 bases, and 5 bases lay outside the gene matches. The chain's CDR3 is CASTPGLGGSQNTLYF. The DNA read from the CDR3 is TGTGCTAGCACTCCGGGACTGGGGGGCAGTCAAAACACCTTGTAC.

To note about this clone: Germline and genes here are mouse. Read coverage stops 1 residue before the CDR3 terminus; the germline J gene supplies the remainder. The genes are TRBV3 and TRBJ2-4; no clear D. Germline CDR1 SNHLY, CDR2 FYNGKV (reference sequence). V lost 3 bases to trimming and J lost 0 bases, with 1 base between them. CDR3 length: 12 residues. CDR3 residues: CASSFSQNTLYF. The part of the CDR3 DNA that was read is TGTGCCAGCAGCTTTAGTCAAAACACCTTGTAC.

By share of the sample, this clone is medium-sized. The gene names here belong to mouse. CDR3 DNA (partial): TGTGCCTGGGACAGCTATGCTGAGCAGTTC. It codes for CAWDSYAEQF. The entire CDR3 is CAWDSYAEQFF. The V and J genes are TRBV13-3 and TRBJ2-1, with TRBD1 matching over 7 bases. The CDR3 end falls 1 residue outside the read, so it is completed with the germline J gene. CDR1 and CDR2 from the germline V gene are NNHDY and SYVADS. The CDR3 spans 11 residues. V dropped 10 bases and J dropped 3; count of bases not matched to a gene: 1.

This clone is classed as medium-sized. Gene names are mouse gene names. The DNA read from the CDR3 is TGTGCCAGCAGCCAACTGGGGGGGGCTAGTCAAAACACCTTGTAC. As protein: CASSQLGGASQNTLY. The full CDR3 sequence reads CASSQLGGASQNTLYF. The chain links TRBV14 to TRBJ2-4, with 10 bases identical to TRBD2. Coverage ceases 1 residue before the CDR3 finishes, and the germline J gene fills in the end. Per germline, CDR1 SGHDT and CDR2 FRDEAV. The J segment lost 0 bases and the V segment lost 5 bases, leaving 6 bases of the junction unmatched. The CDR3 has 16 residues. The full variable domain, in which reference TRBV14 and TRBJ2-4 provide the parts outside the CDR3, is EAGVTQSPRYAVLQEGQAVSFWCDPISGHDTLYWYQQPRDQGPQLLVYFRDEAVIDNSQLPSDRFSAVRPKGTNSTLKIQSAKQGDTATYLCASSQLGGASQNTLYFGAGTRLSVL.

This clone has just a few counts. Genes and germline are mouse. The read terminates 1 residue ahead of where the CDR3 ends, so the germline J gene completes it. V usage is TRBV26 and J usage is TRBJ1-4; the D is unclear. Germline CDR1 KGHPV, CDR2 FQNQEV (reference sequence). The CDR3 sequence is 11 residues long. Trimming left V 2 bases short and J 9 bases short, with 4 bases between. CDR3 sequence: CASSLGKRLFF. The part of the CDR3 DNA that was read is TGTGCCAGCAGTCTGGGGAAAAGATTATTT.

This clone is judged medium-sized. Germline and genes here are mouse. The DNA ends 1 residue before the CDR3 does, and the rest of the CDR3 is filled in from the germline J gene. This rearrangement joins TRBV3 to TRBJ2-7; possibly TRBD2 for D (6 bases). The CDR3 sequence is 14 residues long. With 0 bases removed from V and 0 bases from J, the gap between germline ends came to 6 bases. Per the germline V gene, CDR1 is SNHLY and CDR2 is FYNGKV (reference sequence). The CDR3 loop is CASSLAGGSYEQYF. The CDR3 DNA, read in part, is TGTGCCAGCAGCTTAGCTGGGGGCTCCTATGAACAGTAC.

As concerns this clone: Mouse germline and gene names are used. The CDR3 region is CASGGEGQNTLYF. CDR3 bases read: TGTGCCAGCGGCGGGGAAGGACAAAACACCTTGTAC. This chain joins TRBV3 and TRBJ2-4; D gene unclear. The read comes to an end 1 residue before the CDR3 does, leaving the germline J gene to fill in the end. From germline, CDR1 is SNHLY and CDR2 FYNGKV (reference sequence). CDR3 size: 13 residues. The germline V and J ends were trimmed by 8 bases and 3 bases, with 12 bases remaining between them.

In the case of this clone: Gene names are mouse gene names. The read terminates 1 residue before the CDR3 end, so the remaining end is supplied by the germline J gene. The gene calls are TRBV13-2 and TRBJ2-1; weak D call: TRBD2 (5 bases). Trimming cost V 3 bases and J 7 bases, with 8 bases left between them. The CDR3 runs to 12 residues. Germline values: CDR1 NNHNN, CDR2 SYGAGS (reference sequence). This chain's CDR3 is CASGVAGAEQFF. CDR3 DNA, as far as it was read: TGTGCCAGCGGTGTCGCTGGGGCTGAGCAGTTC.

Regarding this clone: Gene labels here are mouse ones. The read gets to within 1 residue of the CDR3 end, and the germline J gene fills in the rest. The chain combines TRBV3 with TRBJ1-2; TRBD1 matches 8 bases. J was trimmed by 4 bases and V by 2 bases; bases with no gene match: 6. Per the germline V gene, CDR1 is SNHLY and CDR2 is FYNGKV (reference sequence). The CDR3 runs 15 residues. The part of the CDR3 DNA that was read is TGTGCCAGCAGCTTATTCCAGGGGGCAGGCTCCGACTACACC. Amino acids: CASSLFQGAGSDYT. The full CDR3 protein reads CASSLFQGAGSDYTF.

The table lists this clone with a few counts. The genes and germline here are from mouse. Sequencing ends 1 residue short of the CDR3 end; the germline J gene provides the rest. V and J are TRBV26 and TRBJ1-2, with D possibly TRBD1 on 6 matching bases. Between the trimmed V and J ends, which lost 6 bases and 0 bases, there was a span of 11 bases. The CDR3 consists of 14 residues. CDR1 KGHPV and CDR2 FQNQEV come from the germline V gene (reference sequence). The part of the CDR3 DNA that was read is TGTGCCAGCAGGCCGGGACAATCAAACTCCGACTACACC. Its protein is CASRPGQSNSDYT. The whole CDR3 sequence reads CASRPGQSNSDYTF.

In its sample, this clone was seen a few times. Gene names refer to mouse genes. The CDR3 end lies 1 residue beyond the end of the read and is filled in from the germline J gene. This chain joins TRBV2 and TRBJ2-7; maybe TRBD2 (5 bases). This CDR3 contains 13 residues. Trimming took off 0 bases at V and 6 bases at J, with 9 bases between the two ends. CDR1 LGHNA and CDR2 YSYQKL come from the germline V gene. The CDR3 DNA, read in part, is TGTGCCAGCAGCCAAGATGGTGGGGTTGAACAGTAC. Its protein product is CASSQDGGVEQY. The whole CDR3 is CASSQDGGVEQYF.

Regarding this clone: Gene names are mouse gene names. The read stops 1 residue short of the end of the CDR3; the missing end is completed from the germline J gene. The chain has TRBV26 and TRBJ1-6; tentatively, D is TRBD1 (6 bases). TRBJ1-6 is an ORF for which the function is uncertain. V was shortened by 4 bases and J by 3 bases, with 10 bases between the two germline ends. The CDR3 extends over 15 amino acids. The germline gives CDR1 KGHPV, CDR2 FQNQEV (reference sequence). The CDR3 protein is CASSQTDSYNSPLYF. The part of the CDR3 DNA that was read is TGTGCCAGCAGTCAGACGGACAGCTATAATTCGCCCCTCTAC.

By proportion, this clone is medium-sized. The genes and germline here are from mouse. The read comes to an end 1 residue before the CDR3 does, leaving the germline J gene to fill in the end. The V call is TRBV26, the J call TRBJ1-3, with D unclear. Germline loops: CDR1 KGHPV, CDR2 FQNQEV (reference sequence). The CDR3 is 14 residues long. Trimming removed 4 bases from V and 0 bases from J, with 7 bases in between. The CDR3 loop is CASSPGNSGNTLYF. CDR3 DNA (partial): TGTGCCAGCAGTCCCGGGAATTCTGGAAATACGCTCTAT. Combining the CDR3 with reference TRBV26 and TRBJ1-3 gives the whole variable domain NSKVIQTPRYLVKGQGQKAKMRCIPEKGHPVVFWYQQNKNNEFKFLINFQNQEVLQQIDMTEKRFSAECPSNSPCSLEIQSSEAGDSALYLCASSPGNSGNTLYFGEGSRLIVV.

Worth noting for this clone: Gene names and germline refer to mouse. The read halts 1 residue ahead of the CDR3 end, with the missing end drawn from the germline J gene. This chain connects TRBV16 to TRBJ2-7, with 11 bases lining up with TRBD2. The CDR3 consists of 14 residues. Per germline, CDR1 SGHSA and CDR2 FRNQAP. The V gene end was trimmed by 2 bases and the J gene end by 7 bases; junction bases not matched to a gene: 4. The CDR3 protein is CASSLKLGGREQYF. The sequenced part of the CDR3 DNA is TGTGCAAGCAGCTTAAAACTGGGGGGGCGGGAACAGTAC.

As concerns this clone: Gene labels here are mouse ones. The CDR3 region is CASSDWGKDTQYF. The DNA read from the CDR3 is TGTGCCAGCAGTGACTGGGGGAAGGACACCCAGTAC. This chain joins TRBV13-1 and TRBJ2-5, with TRBD2 identical over 7 bases. The read ends 1 residue early relative to the CDR3; the germline J gene fills the gap. Germline CDR1 reads NSHNY; CDR2 reads SYGAGN. This CDR3 spans 13 amino acids. Losses at the gene ends were 2 bases for V and 6 bases for J; bases not matched to a gene: 3.

This clone was observed once. Each gene name is a mouse one. Read coverage stops 1 residue before the CDR3 terminus; the germline J gene supplies the remainder. The rearrangement links TRBV12-2 to TRBJ2-5; 12 nucleotides match TRBD2. Germline assignment: CDR1 SGHLS and CDR2 HYDKME. The CDR3 has 14 amino acids. Trimming cost V 4 bases and J 7 bases; bases outside gene matches: 5. Partial CDR3 DNA: TGTGCCAGCTCCCCGGGACTGGGGGGAAACACCCAGTAC. Amino acid sequence: CASSPGLGGNTQY. The CDR3 in its entirety is CASSPGLGGNTQYF.

In regard to this clone: Germline and genes here are mouse. The CDR3 loop is CASSQDGTGGEEKDTQYF. The sequenced part of the CDR3 DNA is TGTGCCAGCAGCCAAGATGGGACTGGGGGGGAAGAGAAAGACACCCAGTAC. This chain joins TRBV5 and TRBJ2-5; 13 bases line up with TRBD2. The read stops 1 residue short of the end of the CDR3; the missing end is completed from the germline J gene. V lost 0 bases and J lost 4; bases outside the gene matches: 7. Germline CDR1 is LGHNA and CDR2 is YNLKQL (reference sequence). This CDR3 has 18 amino acids.

This clone counts as large. Gene names refer to mouse genes. The read ends 1 residue early relative to the CDR3; the germline J gene fills the gap. The J gene is TRBJ2-7, the V gene TRBV13-3, with D uncertain. Between the trimmed V and J ends, which lost 0 bases and 3 bases, there was a span of 4 bases. CDR3 length equals 12 residues. Germline lookup yields CDR1 NNHDY and CDR2 SYVADS. CDR3 loop: CASSDAIYEQYF. The sequenced part of the CDR3 DNA is TGTGCCAGCAGTGATGCGATCTATGAACAGTAC.